The source of this T cell receptor (beta chain) is a study of T cells in tuberculosis. Study-wide context: IGRA-negative adolescents, IGRA-positive adolescents with latent tuberculosis and adults with active tuberculosis formed this South African cohort.

The CDR3 loop spans 14 amino acids. V shed 5 bases and J 5 bases; nucleotides not matched to a gene: 6. Germline loops: CDR1 SSHAT, CDR2 FNYEAQ (reference sequence). Sequencing used immunoSEQ multiplex PCR; TCRdb keeps in-frame clones, though not all of them. Of fewer than 40,000 clones listed, 95% to 97% were seen once; the top ten hold around 6%. This rearrangement joins TRBV7-7 to TRBJ2-5; 9 nucleotides agree with TRBD2. The sample consisted of PBMCs. The clonotype was recovered from a donor aged 5 to 30 with latent tuberculosis or without tuberculosis infection. CDR3 residues: CASSPSGNRETQYF. The CDR3 DNA reads TGTGCCAGCAGCCCTAGCGGGAATAGGGAGACCCAGTACTTC.